A single sample gave rise to the 2 T cell receptor beta chains below, sequenced in a study of T cell changes during pregnancy in multiple sclerosis. Sequencing was performed with immunoSEQ multiplex PCR; in TCRdb, only in-frame clones are kept and a portion is missing. The sample carries under 80,000 clones, nearly 90% recorded once. This specimen was peripheral blood, taken in the first trimester of pregnancy. All receptors come from a female donor with multiple sclerosis, enrolled in a pregnancy study.

This clone has just one count. This chain connects TRBV6-5 to TRBJ2-7; tentatively, D is TRBD2 (5 bases). The V and J ends lost 5 bases and 0 bases respectively, with 14 bases between them. Germline-derived CDR1 and CDR2 are MNHEY and SVGAGI. CDR3 length equals 15 residues. CDR3 loop: CASSLMGSGSYEQYF. In DNA, the CDR3 is TGTGCCAGCAGTCTAATGGGGAGTGGCTCCTACGAGCAGTACTTC.

The chain has TRBV2 and TRBJ2-1; TRBD2 agrees at 11 bases. The CDR3 runs to 20 residues. V shed 4 bases, J shed 5 bases, and the junction held 19 bases outside the gene matches. Per the germline V gene, CDR1 is SNHLY and CDR2 is FYNNEI. The CDR3 bases are TGTGCCAGCAGTGTCCCCCAGGGGGTACTAGCGGGAGAGGTAGACAATGAGCAGTTCTTC. Translation gives CASSVPQGVLAGEVDNEQFF. Full variable domain (outside the CDR3, taken from reference TRBV2 and TRBJ2-1): EPEVTQTPSHQVTQMGQEVILRCVPISNHLYFYWYRQILGQKVEFLVSFYNNEISEKSEIFDDQFSVERPDGSNFTLKIRSTKLEDSAMYFCASSVPQGVLAGEVDNEQFFGPGTRLTVL.